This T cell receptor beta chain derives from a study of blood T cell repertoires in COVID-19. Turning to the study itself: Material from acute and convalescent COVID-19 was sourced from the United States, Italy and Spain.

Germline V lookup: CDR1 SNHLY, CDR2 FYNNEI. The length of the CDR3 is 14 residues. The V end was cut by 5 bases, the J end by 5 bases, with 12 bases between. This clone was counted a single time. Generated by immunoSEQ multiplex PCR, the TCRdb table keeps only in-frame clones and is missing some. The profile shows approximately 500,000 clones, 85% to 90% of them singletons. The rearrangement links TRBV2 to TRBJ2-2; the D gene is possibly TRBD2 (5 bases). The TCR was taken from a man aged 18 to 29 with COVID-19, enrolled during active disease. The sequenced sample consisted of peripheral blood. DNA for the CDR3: TGTGCCAGCAGTTTTCCTCCGGGGACCGGGGAGCTGTTTTTT. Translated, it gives CASSFPPGTGELFF. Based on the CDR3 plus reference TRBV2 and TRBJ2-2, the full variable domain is EPEVTQTPSHQVTQMGQEVILRCVPISNHLYFYWYRQILGQKVEFLVSFYNNEISEKSEIFDDQFSVERPDGSNFTLKIRSTKLEDSAMYFCASSFPPGTGELFFGEGSRLTVL.